The entry below gives a single T cell receptor (beta chain) sequence along with its context. This sample is part of a study of T cell changes during pregnancy in multiple sclerosis. The table came from immunoSEQ multiplex PCR; TCRdb's copy has only in-frame clones and leaves some out. The sample consists of about 84,000 clones, about 94% of them appearing once. CDR3 length: 16 residues. Between the trimmed V and J ends, which lost 3 bases and 1 base, there was a span of 14 bases. The germline V gene has CDR1 SGDLS and CDR2 YYNGEE. The clonotype originates from a female donor with multiple sclerosis, enrolled in a pregnancy study. Sequencing used peripheral blood, obtained in the third trimester of pregnancy. This chain joins TRBV9 and TRBJ1-3; D call uncertain. CDR3: CASSAGPGRSGNTIYF. Here the CDR3 DNA reads TGTGCCAGCAGCGCAGGCCCCGGCAGGTCTGGAAACACCATATATTTT.